The 17 T cell receptor beta chains listed next were all sequenced from one sample in a study of T cell responses to AZD1222 COVID-19 vaccine. The method was immunoSEQ multiplex PCR; TCRdb's version includes in-frame clones alone and lacks a portion of them. The sample includes roughly 120,000 clones, over 80% of them seen just once. The sample consisted of peripheral blood, taken on day 0 of AZD1222 vaccination. The receptors originated from an adult in good health.

The gene calls are TRBV2 and TRBJ1-1, with D unclear. The CDR3 contains 12 residues. The germline gives CDR1 SNHLY, CDR2 FYNNEI. With 5 bases removed from V and 4 bases from J, the gap between germline ends came to 8 bases. CDR3 sequence (DNA): TGTGCCAGCAGTCGTGGATCCACTGAAGCTTTCTTT. Its protein product is CASSRGSTEAFF.

This chain joins TRBV5-6 and TRBJ2-7, with 7 nucleotides matching TRBD2. The CDR3 is made up of 14 amino acids. CDR1 and CDR2 from the germline V gene are SGHDT and YYEEEE. Unmatched junction bases numbered 6, after V lost 3 bases and J lost 3 bases. CDR3: CASSYRDYLYEQYF. The CDR3 nucleotides are TGTGCCAGCAGCTACCGGGACTATCTCTACGAGCAGTACTTC.

The chain links TRBV10-3 to TRBJ2-7, with 9 bases fitting TRBD1. This CDR3 region has 15 residues. CDR1 is ENHRY, CDR2 SYGVKD, per germline. The V and J ends lost 5 bases and 7 bases, in that order; junction bases with no gene match: 12. The CDR3 DNA follows: TGTGCCATCAGTTCCACAGGGGGCGCGTTAGGGGAGCAGTACTTC. Its translation: CAISSTGGALGEQYF.

The chain carries TRBV27 and TRBJ1-1; TRBD1 matches 9 bases. J lost 4 bases, V lost 0 bases, and 0 bases had no gene match. CDR1 and CDR2 from the germline V gene are MNHEY and SMNVEV (reference sequence). The CDR3 totals 14 residues. The CDR3 DNA reads TGTGCCAGCAGTTTATCGGGACAGGGCACTGAAGCTTTCTTT. It translates to CASSLSGQGTEAFF.

This rearrangement joins TRBV6-5 to TRBJ1-1; 8 bases agree with TRBD1. V gave up 6 bases and J gave up 11 bases; unmatched junction bases: 5. The CDR3 sequence is 11 residues long. The germline V gene encodes CDR1 MNHEY and CDR2 SVGAGI. The CDR3 DNA is TGTGCCAGCAGGGCAGGGGGCAATGCTTTCTTT. It yields the protein CASRAGGNAFF.

V is TRBV11-2 and J is TRBJ2-7; D tentatively fits TRBD1 or TRBD2 (5 bases each). Per germline, CDR1 SGHAT and CDR2 FQNNGV. The CDR3 runs 13 residues. V lost 5 bases to trimming and J lost 5 bases, with 13 bases between them. The CDR3 sequence is CASSRDHRHEQYF. DNA of the CDR3: TGTGCCAGCAGCCGGGACCATCGTCACGAGCAGTACTTC. Using reference TRBV11-2 and TRBJ2-7 for the parts outside the CDR3, the full variable domain is EAGVAQSPRYKIIEKRQSVAFWCNPISGHATLYWYQQILGQGPKLLIQFQNNGVVDDSQLPKDRFSAERLKGVDSTLKIQPAKLEDSAVYLCASSRDHRHEQYFGPGTRLTVT.

The chain joins TRBV7-8 to TRBJ1-5, with TRBD1 matching 7 bases. V dropped 4 bases and J dropped 0; count of bases not matched to a gene: 6. The CDR3 covers 16 residues. Germline V gene data show CDR1 as SGHVS and CDR2 as FQNEAQ. For the CDR3, the DNA is TGTGCCAGCAGCTCCACGACAGGGAATAGCAATCAGCCCCAGCATTTT. It specifies CASSSTTGNSNQPQHF.

This clone was counted only a few times. This sequence joins TRBV14 and TRBJ1-1; 9 bases agree with TRBD1. Germline values: CDR1 SGHDN, CDR2 FVKESK. V lost 4 bases to trimming and J lost 9 bases; unmatched junction nucleotides: 21. The CDR3 sequence is 18 residues long. CDR3 nucleotide sequence: TGTGCCAGCAGCCTGCATGCGTCTGGGGGAACGGACAGGGGCAAAGCTTTCTTT. This encodes CASSLHASGGTDRGKAFF.

The chain combines TRBV11-2 with TRBJ2-5; no clear D gene. The CDR3 is made up of 11 amino acids. The ends were cut back, 3 bases at V and 2 bases at J, with 1 base in the middle. Germline CDR1 reads SGHAT; CDR2 reads FQNNGV. The CDR3 DNA sequence: TGTGCCAGCAGCTTTCAAGAGACCCAGTACTTC. It codes for CASSFQETQYF.

This chain uses TRBV2 with TRBJ1-2, with a possible D match to TRBD1 (6 bases). Trimming removed 6 bases from V and 2 bases from J, with 10 bases in between. The germline V gene encodes CDR1 SNHLY and CDR2 FYNNEI. The CDR3 consists of 13 residues. The CDR3 DNA sequence: TGTGCCAGCAGCTCCACAGGGAACTATGGCTACACCTTC. This translates into CASSSTGNYGYTF.

This chain uses TRBV29-1 with TRBJ2-7; the match to TRBD1 covers 10 bases. V shed 6 bases and J 4 bases; nucleotides not matched to a gene: 9. This CDR3 contains 14 residues. Germline values: CDR1 SQVTM, CDR2 ANQGSEA. The CDR3 is CSVEIPGQGYEQYF. The DNA of the CDR3 is TGCAGCGTGGAAATACCGGGACAGGGGTACGAGCAGTACTTC.

The J gene is TRBJ2-1, the V gene TRBV7-2, with D perhaps TRBD2 (7 bases). The CDR3 totals 14 residues. The V gene lost 0 bases and the J gene lost 8 bases, with 11 bases spanning the gap. The germline V gene encodes CDR1 SGHTA and CDR2 FQGNSA. The CDR3 sequence: CASSLAGGGDEQFF. The CDR3 DNA is TGTGCCAGCAGCTTAGCGGGAGGGGGGGATGAGCAGTTCTTC.

The sample holds a few counts of this clone. This sequence joins TRBV6-5 and TRBJ2-3; 10 bases match TRBD2. The length of the CDR3 is 14 residues. V was clipped by 8 bases and J by 7 bases; unmatched bases: 9. The germline CDR1 and CDR2 sequences are MNHEY and SVGAGI. The DNA for the CDR3 is TGTGCCAGCCGCTTAGCGGGGGGCGGGAATACGCAGTATTTT. Protein sequence: CASRLAGGGNTQYF.

This rearrangement joins TRBV12-3 or TRBV12-4 to TRBJ2-3, with a weak D call TRBD2 (5 bases). V was cut by 5 bases and J by 4 bases, with 10 bases left in between. The CDR3 has 13 amino acids. In DNA, the CDR3 is TGTGCCAGCAGTAGGACTGGGGCAGATACGCAGTATTTT. Its translation is CASSRTGADTQYF.

V and J are TRBV10-3 and TRBJ1-5; TRBD1 might be the D (5 bases). V gave up 1 base and J gave up 6 bases, with 16 bases separating them. The length of the CDR3 is 16 residues. CDR1 ENHRY and CDR2 SYGVKD come from the germline V gene. CDR3 region: CAISEYSRDAGQPQHF. CDR3 sequence (DNA): TGTGCCATCAGTGAGTACTCGAGGGACGCTGGTCAGCCCCAGCATTTT.

The CDR3 nucleotides are TGTGCCAGCAGCCCCTGGGGGGCCGCCGGAGAGACCCAGTACTTC. It codes for CASSPWGAAGETQYF. This chain joins TRBV9 and TRBJ2-5; D tentatively fits TRBD1 or TRBD2 (6 bases each). V was trimmed by 4 bases and J by 4 bases, leaving 17 bases between them. CDR3 length: 15 amino acids. Germline V lookup: CDR1 SGDLS, CDR2 YYNGEE.

The chain has TRBV12-5 and TRBJ2-1; 14 bases are a match to TRBD2. The CDR3 extends over 20 amino acids. V dropped 0 bases and J dropped 7; count of bases not matched to a gene: 14. Looked up from germline, CDR1 is LGHNT and CDR2 is FRNRAP. The DNA of the CDR3 is TGTGCTAGTGGTTTGGTACGGGTGACTAGCGGGGGGGCGAACTTAAATGAGCAGTTCTTC. Protein: CASGLVRVTSGGANLNEQFF.